What follows are 6 T cell receptor beta chains derived from one specimen sequenced in a study of beta chain features in type 1 diabetes. Expressed TCRB transcripts were sequenced because the entire RNA isolate underwent reverse transcription. The assay was immunoSEQ multiplex PCR, and TCRdb's table has in-frame clones only and misses some. The sample has about 360,000 clones; roughly an eighth are singletons. The source material was naive CD4+ T cells from blood. Receptors were obtained from a young man in good health.

In this sample, this clone turned up a few times. Here the CDR3 reads CAAQGNTEAFF. CDR3 coding DNA: TGTGCCGCCCAGGGCAACACTGAAGCTTTCTTT. This chain joins TRBV28 and TRBJ1-1; maybe TRBD1 (5 bases). The CDR3 is 11 residues long. Germline loops: CDR1 MDHEN, CDR2 SYDVKM. Between the trimmed V and J ends, which lost 11 bases and 2 bases, there was a span of 9 bases.

This clone occurred a few times. The chain combines TRBV4-2 with TRBJ2-5, with D possibly TRBD2 on 5 matching bases. Trimming stripped 5 bases from V and 4 bases from J, with 8 bases between. Germline CDR1 reads LGHNA; CDR2 reads YNFKEQ. This CDR3 spans 12 amino acids. The CDR3 sequence: CASSGSGETQYF. The CDR3 DNA reads as TGTGCCAGCAGCGGGAGCGGAGAGACCCAGTACTTC.

This clone was counted only a few times. J is TRBJ1-3 and V is TRBV18, with D unresolved. This CDR3 has 16 residues. Germline CDR1 KGHSH, CDR2 LQKENI. V gave up 1 base and J gave up 0 bases, with 10 bases separating them. The CDR3 protein is CASSPLSVNSGNTIYF. The CDR3 nucleotides read TGTGCCAGCTCACCACTGAGCGTTAACTCTGGAAACACCATATATTTT.

This clone was seen only a few times. This chain connects TRBV14 to TRBJ2-7; 9 bases fit TRBD1. The V and J ends lost 4 bases and 4 bases, in that order; junction bases with no gene match: 8. Germline CDR1 and CDR2: SGHDN and FVKESK. The CDR3 is made up of 15 amino acids. Written as DNA, the CDR3 is TGTGCCAGCAGCCGGTTACAGGGGGCGCCTTACGAGCAGTACTTC. As protein: CASSRLQGAPYEQYF. Full variable domain (outside the CDR3, taken from reference TRBV14 and TRBJ2-7): EAGVTQFPSHSVIEKGQTVTLRCDPISGHDNLYWYRRVMGKEIKFLLHFVKESKQDESGMPNNRFLAERTGGTYSTLKVQPAELEDSGVYFCASSRLQGAPYEQYFGPGTRLTVT.

This clone has more than one count but fewer than ten. The rearrangement uses TRBV5-4 and TRBJ1-1; possible D gene TRBD1, 5 bases. The CDR3 is 14 residues long. Germline V gene sequence: CDR1 SGHNT, CDR2 YYREEE (reference sequence). The V end was cut by 2 bases, the J end by 3 bases, with 11 bases between. The CDR3 region is CASSFGALDTEAFF. The CDR3 coding sequence is TGTGCCAGCAGCTTTGGGGCGCTGGACACTGAAGCTTTCTTT.

The rearrangement uses TRBV28 and TRBJ1-1, with a possible D match to TRBD1 (5 bases). CDR3 length equals 16 residues. Germline V gene data show CDR1 as MDHEN and CDR2 as SYDVKM. Trimming pared 6 bases from V and 9 bases from J, leaving 26 bases between. CDR3 sequence: CASSSPAGGWQGQAFF. DNA for the CDR3: TGTGCCAGCAGCTCACCTGCAGGAGGGTGGCAGGGCCAAGCTTTCTTT.